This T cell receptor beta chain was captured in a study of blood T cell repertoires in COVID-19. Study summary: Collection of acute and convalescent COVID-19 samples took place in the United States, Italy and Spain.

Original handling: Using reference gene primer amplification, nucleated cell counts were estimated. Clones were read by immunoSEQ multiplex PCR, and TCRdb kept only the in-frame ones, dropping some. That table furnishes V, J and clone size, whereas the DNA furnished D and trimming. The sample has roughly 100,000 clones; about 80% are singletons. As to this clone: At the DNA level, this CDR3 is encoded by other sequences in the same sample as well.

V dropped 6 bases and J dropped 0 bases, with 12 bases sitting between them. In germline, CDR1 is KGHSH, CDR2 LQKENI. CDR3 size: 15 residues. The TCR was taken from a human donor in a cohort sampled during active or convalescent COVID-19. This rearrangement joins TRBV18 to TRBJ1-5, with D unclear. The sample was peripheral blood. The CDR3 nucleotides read TGTGCCAGCTCCCCGGCTGAGGGTAGCAATCAGCCCCAGCATTTT. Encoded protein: CASSPAEGSNQPQHF. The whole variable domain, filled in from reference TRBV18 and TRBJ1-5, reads NAGVMQNPRHLVRRRGQEARLRCSPMKGHSHVYWYRQLPEEGLKFMVYLQKENIIDESGMPKERFSAEFPKEGPSILRIQQVVRGDSAAYFCASSPAEGSNQPQHFGDGTRLSIL.